Each of the 14 T cell receptor beta chains below was sequenced from the same sample in a study of CD8 T cells in ankylosing spondylitis. Study results and caveats: A TCR beta motif of fewer than ten highly homologous variants seemed to mark ankylosing spondylitis blood.

TCRdb re-called the 5' RACE reads through MiXCR, storing one row per CDR3 protein. The table shows about 800,000 distinct CDR3 sequences, with approximately 12% occurring only once. No antigens are known for them. Sequencing was done on a sample of blood, either unsorted or a sorted T cell fraction (not recorded which). The receptors were sampled from a male donor with ankylosing spondylitis.

This clonotype was picked up a small number of times. The genes are TRBV6-1 and TRBJ1-6; tentatively, D is TRBD1 (5 bases). This CDR3 spans 13 amino acids. V lost 8 bases, J lost 6 bases, and 11 bases lay in between. CDR1 and CDR2 from the germline V gene are MNHNS and SASEGT. The CDR3 DNA reads TGTGCCAGCGGGGGGACGGTTAATTCACCCCTCCACTTT. Its protein is CASGGTVNSPLHF.

This chain uses TRBV24-1 with TRBJ2-7, with TRBD1 matching over 9 bases. The CDR3 extends over 16 amino acids. CDR1 KGHDR and CDR2 SFDVKD come from the germline V gene. V trimming: 5 bases; J trimming: 5 bases; junction bases outside the gene matches: 12. The CDR3 is CATSGTPGQGVNEQYF. The CDR3 coding sequence is TGTGCCACCAGTGGCACTCCGGGACAGGGCGTCAACGAGCAGTACTTC.

The chain combines TRBV19 with TRBJ1-1; TRBD1 matches at 9 bases. Trimming took 2 bases from V and 5 from J; bases not matched to a gene: 12. This CDR3 has 17 amino acids. The germline V gene encodes CDR1 LNHDA and CDR2 SQIVND (reference sequence). The chain's CDR3 is CASSIWARDRATTEAFF. CDR3 sequence (DNA): TGTGCCAGTAGTATATGGGCCCGGGACAGGGCCACGACTGAAGCTTTCTTT.

V and J are TRBV7-8 and TRBJ2-7; D gene ambiguous. There are 14 residues in the CDR3. V lost 2 bases to trimming and J lost 0 bases, with 8 bases between them. The germline V gene has CDR1 SGHVS and CDR2 FQNEAQ. The CDR3: CASSLKVNSYEQYF. The CDR3 DNA is TGTGCCAGCAGCTTAAAAGTTAACTCCTACGAGCAGTACTTC.

This clonotype was picked up many times. V gene TRBV12-3 or TRBV12-4 combines with J gene TRBJ1-1; no definite D call. This CDR3 contains 13 residues. Trimming shortened V by 2 bases and J by 3 bases, and 7 bases separated the two germline ends. CDR3 DNA sequence: TGTGCCAGCAGTTTAAAACCCCACACTGAAGCTTTCTTT. Protein product: CASSLKPHTEAFF.

In this sample, this clonotype turned up many times. The V gene is TRBV5-1, the J gene TRBJ2-5, with 7 bases fitting TRBD1. The CDR3 is 14 residues long. CDR1 is SGHRS and CDR2 is YFSETQ in the germline V gene. Trimming took 5 bases from V and 5 from J; bases not matched to a gene: 9. DNA for the CDR3: TGCGCCAGCAGTCTATTGACAGGGATGGAGACCCAGTACTTC. Translating gives CASSLLTGMETQYF.

The chain uses TRBV7-2 and TRBJ1-5, with unresolved D. The CDR3 is 13 residues long. V was clipped by 5 bases and J by 6 bases, with 11 bases between them. Germline V gene sequence: CDR1 SGHTA, CDR2 FQGNSA. The CDR3 region has the DNA TGTGCCAGCAGCCCCCGTGGAAGTCAGCCCCAGCATTTT. Translating it yields CASSPRGSQPQHF.

This clonotype was seen more than once but under ten times. The chain couples TRBV12-3 or TRBV12-4 to TRBJ1-4, with D possibly being TRBD1 (6 bases). The CDR3 has 15 amino acids. V lost 6 bases and J 8 bases, leaving 19 bases between the germline ends. This CDR3 reads CASSSIAGGAEKLFF. CDR3 coding DNA: TGTGCCAGCAGCTCTATTGCGGGGGGCGCGGAAAAACTGTTTTTT.

This clonotype was counted a few times. CDR3 in amino acids: CAISAGTGGRKETQYF. The CDR3 coding sequence is TGTGCCATCAGTGCGGGGACAGGGGGCCGGAAAGAGACCCAGTACTTC. This chain connects TRBV10-3 to TRBJ2-5, with 12 positions matching TRBD1. The CDR3 has 16 residues. The germline V gene encodes CDR1 ENHRY and CDR2 SYGVKD. V lost 4 bases, J lost 3 bases, and 6 bases stayed unmatched.

The V gene is TRBV18, the J gene TRBJ1-2; D gene ambiguous. The CDR3 contains 13 residues. V shed 6 bases and J shed 3 bases, with 11 bases lying between them. Per germline, CDR1 KGHSH and CDR2 LQKENI. This CDR3 reads CASSRAHDYGYTF. The DNA for the CDR3 is TGTGCCAGCTCCCGTGCCCACGACTATGGCTACACCTTC.

This clonotype was seen a handful of times. This sequence joins TRBV5-1 and TRBJ2-5; D might be TRBD2 (7 bases). The CDR3 loop spans 15 amino acids. With 1 base removed from V and 4 bases from J, the gap between germline ends came to 14 bases. Germline loops: CDR1 SGHRS, CDR2 YFSETQ. CDR3 in DNA: TGCGCCAGCAGCTTGTTAGGGGGGGCCGGAGAGACCCAGTACTTC. The encoded protein is CASSLLGGAGETQYF.

The V call is TRBV9, the J call TRBJ2-1, with a possible D match to TRBD1 (6 bases). V was shortened by 1 base and J by 0 bases, with 11 bases between the two germline ends. The CDR3 sequence is 16 residues long. Germline CDR1 SGDLS, CDR2 YYNGEE. In nucleotides, the CDR3 is TGTGCCAGCAGCGTATCAGGGGTTACCTCCTACAATGAGCAGTTCTTC. Translating gives CASSVSGVTSYNEQFF.

This chain joins TRBV12-3 or TRBV12-4 and TRBJ1-1, with a possible D match to TRBD1 (5 bases). The CDR3 sequence is 13 residues long. V was trimmed by 3 bases and J by 7 bases, leaving 12 bases between them. The CDR3 DNA follows: TGTGCCAGCAGTTTTTTAGGGGCCCTTGAAGCTTTCTTT. It yields the protein CASSFLGALEAFF.

This clonotype turned up a few times. V usage is TRBV27 and J usage is TRBJ2-3; TRBD2 agrees at 8 bases. CDR3 length equals 18 residues. The trim removed 1 base at V and 4 bases at J, leaving 13 bases unmatched. Germline CDR1 and CDR2: MNHEY and SMNVEV (reference sequence). CDR3 sequence (DNA): TGTGCCAGCAGTTTATTATGGCGGGAGGTTATCTCCCCAGATACGCAGTATTTT. Its translation is CASSLLWREVISPDTQYF.